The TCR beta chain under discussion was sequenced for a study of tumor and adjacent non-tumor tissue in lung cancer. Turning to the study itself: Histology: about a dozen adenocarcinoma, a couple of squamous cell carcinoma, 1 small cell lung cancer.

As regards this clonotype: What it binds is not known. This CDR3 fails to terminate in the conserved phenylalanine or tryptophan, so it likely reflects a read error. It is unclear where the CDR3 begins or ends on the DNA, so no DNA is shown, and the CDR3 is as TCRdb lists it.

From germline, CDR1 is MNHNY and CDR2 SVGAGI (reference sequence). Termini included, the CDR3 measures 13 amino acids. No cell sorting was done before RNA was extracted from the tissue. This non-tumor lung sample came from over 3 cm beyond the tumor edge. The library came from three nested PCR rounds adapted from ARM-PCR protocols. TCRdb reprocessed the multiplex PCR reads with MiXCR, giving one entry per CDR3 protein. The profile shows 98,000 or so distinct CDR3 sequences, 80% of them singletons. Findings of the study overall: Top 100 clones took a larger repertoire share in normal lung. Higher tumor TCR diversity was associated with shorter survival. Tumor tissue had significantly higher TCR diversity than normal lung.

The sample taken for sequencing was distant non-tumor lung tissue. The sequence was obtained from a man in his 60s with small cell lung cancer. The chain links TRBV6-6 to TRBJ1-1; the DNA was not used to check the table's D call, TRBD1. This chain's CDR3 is CASSDGQGTEAFS.